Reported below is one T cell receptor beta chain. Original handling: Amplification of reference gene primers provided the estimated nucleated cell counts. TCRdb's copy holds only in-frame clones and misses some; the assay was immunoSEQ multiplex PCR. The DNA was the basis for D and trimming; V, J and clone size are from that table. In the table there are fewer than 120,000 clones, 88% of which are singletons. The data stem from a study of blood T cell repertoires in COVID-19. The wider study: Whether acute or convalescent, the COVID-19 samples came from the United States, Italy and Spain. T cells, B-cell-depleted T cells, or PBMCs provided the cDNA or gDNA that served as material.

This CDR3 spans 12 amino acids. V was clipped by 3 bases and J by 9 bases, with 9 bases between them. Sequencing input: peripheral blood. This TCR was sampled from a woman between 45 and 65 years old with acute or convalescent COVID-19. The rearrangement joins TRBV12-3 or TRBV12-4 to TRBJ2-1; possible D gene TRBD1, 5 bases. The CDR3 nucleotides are TGTGCCAGCAGTTTCGGCCAGGGTGAGCAGTTCTTC. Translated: CASSFGQGEQFF.